This T cell receptor beta chain appears in the sequencing data of a study of control samples from healthy donors and cancer patients (dated by TCRdb to between 2020 and 2021). The CDR3 sequence holds 17 residues, the cysteine and phenylalanine included. Of the read, only the CDR3 DNA is kept; its 51 bases are in frame from base 1. Looking up the germline V gene yields CDR1 SGHRS and CDR2 YFSETQ. The junction shows trimming of 0 bases on V and 3 bases on J, and the gene matches do not reach 9 bases of it. This clone was counted between two and nine times. The antigen it recognizes is unknown. No much larger clone exists at a distance of one base, and base qualities are not known. The receptor library was made with the immunoSEQ multiplex PCR assay. Sourced from immuneACCESS, this table was stored by TCRdb with only in-frame sequences that have V and J called. A share of the clones is absent; for the studies checked, an unresolved V gene accounts for under half, and the remainder has no known explanation. This sample lists about 130,000 clones; nearly 90% were detected once. Roughly 3.2% of the sample rests with the top ten.

Sequenced sample: blood. The receptor was isolated from a man aged 45-65 years in good health. The sequence links TRBV5-1 to TRBJ2-7; TRBD2 aligns with 10 central bases. Read as DNA, the sequence is TGCGCCAGCAGCTTGGGGGCTAGCGGGGGAATTATCTACGAGCAGTACTTC. This yields the protein CASSLGASGGIIYEQYF.